The 5 T cell receptor beta chains presented below share a single source sample, sequenced in a study of naive CD8 T cells in extremely preterm neonates. Generated by immunoSEQ multiplex PCR, the TCRdb table keeps only in-frame clones and is missing some. The data contain about 7,600 clones, approximately 98% of them singletons. Sequenced material: naive CD8+ T cells from blood. The source of these receptors is a human donor in good health.

The chain is built from TRBV6-5 and TRBJ2-7; a possible D gene is TRBD1 (5 bases). The V end was cut by 5 bases, the J end by 5 bases, with 13 bases between. Germline V gives CDR1 MNHEY, CDR2 SVGAGI. CDR3 length: 13 residues. CDR3 protein: CASSRAGYDEQYF. For the CDR3, the DNA is TGTGCCAGCAGTCGCGCAGGGTACGACGAGCAGTACTTC.

The CDR3: CASRTGTSNNEQFF. The CDR3 DNA reads TGTGCCAGTAGGACCGGGACTAGCAACAATGAGCAGTTCTTC. This chain joins TRBV19 and TRBJ2-1, with TRBD2 matching 9 bases. The CDR3 loop spans 14 amino acids. Trimming cost V 6 bases and J 5 bases; bases outside gene matches: 5. Germline V gives CDR1 LNHDA, CDR2 SQIVND (reference sequence).

The V call is TRBV14, the J call TRBJ2-1, with a possible D match to TRBD1 (5 bases). Germline V CDR1 and CDR2: SGHDN, FVKESK. The CDR3 sequence is 16 residues long. V lost 1 base, J lost 5 bases, and 15 bases lay in between. Here the CDR3 DNA reads TGTGCCAGCAGCCAAGGAACAGGACCAGCTAACAATGAGCAGTTCTTC. It specifies CASSQGTGPANNEQFF.

This chain joins TRBV27 and TRBJ2-1; TRBD2 matches at 13 bases. The CDR3 consists of 16 residues. Germline CDR1 is MNHEY and CDR2 is SMNVEV (reference sequence). V gave up 4 bases and J gave up 12 bases; unmatched junction bases: 12. The DNA for the CDR3 is TGTGCCAGCAGTTCCAGCCCCGGACTAGCGGGAGAGGCGCAGTTCTTC. Translated, it gives CASSSSPGLAGEAQFF.

In this sample, this clone turned up once. This chain connects TRBV20-1 to TRBJ2-7, with D maybe TRBD2 (6 bases). Trimming stripped 7 bases from V and 6 bases from J, with 13 bases between. From germline, CDR1 is DFQATT and CDR2 SNEGSKA (reference sequence). CDR3 length equals 11 residues. This CDR3 reads CSGNREPEQYV. For the CDR3, the DNA is TGCAGTGGCAACCGGGAGCCCGAGCAGTACGTC.